Below, 20 T cell receptor beta chains from the same sample are listed, as sequenced in a study of CD8 T cells in Susac syndrome. It was with random hexamers that about 0.45 to 1 ug RNA was reverse transcribed. TCRdb used MiXCR to reprocess the immunoSEQ multiplex PCR reads, holding one entry per CDR3 protein. The sample records 190,000 or so distinct CDR3 sequences, roughly 95% being singletons. Input material: CD4+ T cells from PBMCs. The source is a human donor with multiple sclerosis.

The rearrangement joins TRBV5-1 to TRBJ2-3; TRBD1 agrees at 7 bases. The CDR3 spans 13 residues. Looked up from germline, CDR1 is SGHRS and CDR2 is YFSETQ. Trimming removed 7 bases from V and 1 base from J; junction bases left unmatched: 3. CDR3 protein: CASSGQRTDTQYF. CDR3 in DNA: TGCGCCAGCTCGGGACAGCGCACAGATACGCAGTATTTT.

The rearrangement uses TRBV20-1 and TRBJ1-1; TRBD1 agrees at 7 bases. The length of the CDR3 is 14 residues. The ends lost 7 bases at V and 3 bases at J; junction bases unmatched: 11. Germline loops: CDR1 DFQATT, CDR2 SNEGSKA (reference sequence). The CDR3 sequence: CSVSNPRGYTEAFF. The DNA for the CDR3 is TGCAGTGTTTCAAACCCCAGGGGGTACACTGAAGCTTTCTTT.

This chain connects TRBV27 to TRBJ1-2, with D unclear. Germline loops: CDR1 MNHEY, CDR2 SMNVEV (reference sequence). The length of the CDR3 is 15 residues. V was shortened by 5 bases and J by 4 bases, with 17 bases between the two germline ends. CDR3 nucleotides: TGTGCCAGCAGTCCCCAAGCGACGGGTGCCTATGGCTACACCTTC. Protein product: CASSPQATGAYGYTF.

The chain has TRBV29-1 and TRBJ2-3; D is unclear. V lost 4 bases and J 6 bases, leaving 14 bases between the germline ends. This CDR3 comprises 13 residues. The germline gives CDR1 SQVTM, CDR2 ANQGSEA. In DNA form, the CDR3 reads TGCAGCGTTGGAAGCTCCAACGGGGATACGCAGTATTTT. This sequence encodes CSVGSSNGDTQYF.

CDR3 bases: TGTGCCAGTAGTATCGGGGGAAAGGGCGGCTACACCTTC. Translating gives CASSIGGKGGYTF. The chain recombines TRBV19 with TRBJ1-2, with D perhaps matching TRBD1 (5 bases). V was pared by 3 bases and J by 8 bases, with 13 bases between. The CDR3 has 13 residues. Germline CDR1 is LNHDA and CDR2 is SQIVND (reference sequence).

V usage is TRBV7-9 and J usage is TRBJ2-7; TRBD1 might be the D (5 bases). The CDR3 runs 17 residues. Trimming took 4 bases from V and 0 from J, leaving 19 bases between them. The germline V gene encodes CDR1 SEHNR and CDR2 FQNEAQ (reference sequence). CDR3 sequence: CASSSRRGSKLSYEQYF. CDR3 DNA sequence: TGTGCCAGCAGCTCGCGTAGGGGCAGCAAACTCTCCTACGAGCAGTACTTC.

The chain joins TRBV19 to TRBJ1-1; a weak D match, TRBD1 (5 bases). V lost 5 bases to trimming and J lost 3 bases, with 10 bases between them. The CDR3 extends over 13 amino acids. The germline V gene has CDR1 LNHDA and CDR2 SQIVND (reference sequence). The DNA for the CDR3 is TGTGCCAGTAGTTTACAGGTAGACACTGAAGCTTTCTTT. It is translated as CASSLQVDTEAFF.

This sequence joins TRBV20-1 and TRBJ2-3; a weak D match, TRBD2 (6 bases). The germline V gene encodes CDR1 DFQATT and CDR2 SNEGSKA (reference sequence). Trimming removed 2 bases at V and 6 bases at J, with 12 bases between. The CDR3 length is 13 residues. As DNA, the CDR3 is TGCAGTGCTAGATCCTCAGGAGGGGATACGCAGTATTTT. Protein: CSARSSGGDTQYF.

The chain joins TRBV2 to TRBJ2-3; D unresolved. V shed 8 bases and J shed 11 bases, with 20 bases lying between them. This CDR3 comprises 13 residues. Germline V lookup: CDR1 SNHLY, CDR2 FYNNEI. The CDR3 DNA reads TGTGCCAGCGCAAGGCCCTTCATAGTTCAGCAGTATTTT. Translating gives CASARPFIVQQYF.

The chain recombines TRBV24-1 with TRBJ1-5; D ambiguous. This CDR3 comprises 15 residues. The V and J ends lost 5 bases and 5 bases respectively, with 15 bases between them. Germline V lookup: CDR1 KGHDR, CDR2 SFDVKD. The DNA of the CDR3 is TGTGCCACCAGTGGAGCCGCCCGTGGAGATCAGCCCCAGCATTTT. This codes for CATSGAARGDQPQHF.

V gene TRBV6-6 combines with J gene TRBJ1-5; no definite D call. This CDR3 is built from 13 residues. Germline V gene lookup returns CDR1 MNHNY and CDR2 SVGAGI (reference sequence). V was pared by 2 bases and J by 6 bases, with 8 bases between. CDR3 loop: CASSYEGSQPQHF. The CDR3 coding sequence is TGTGCCAGCAGTTACGAGGGTAGTCAGCCCCAGCATTTT.

The chain uses TRBV3-1 and TRBJ2-2, with D uncertain. V was trimmed by 6 bases and J by 3 bases, leaving 8 bases between them. The CDR3 sequence is 13 residues long. CDR1 and CDR2 from the germline V gene are LGHDT and YNNKEL (reference sequence). The CDR3: CASRTVYTGELFF. The CDR3 DNA reads TGTGCCAGCAGGACTGTTTACACCGGGGAGCTGTTTTTT.

This clonotype has a single count. This chain links TRBV20-1 with TRBJ2-3, with 8 bases that match TRBD2. The CDR3 is 13 amino acids. CDR1 and CDR2 from the germline V gene are DFQATT and SNEGSKA (reference sequence). The CDR3 coding sequence is TGCACCGTCCTGCGGGAGGAGACGTATACGCAGTATTTT. It encodes CTVLREETYTQYF.

The genes are TRBV11-1 and TRBJ2-4; D unresolved. The CDR3 extends over 13 amino acids. Germline V gives CDR1 SGHAT, CDR2 FQDESV (reference sequence). V lost 3 bases, J lost 9 bases, and 12 bases lay in between. CDR3 in DNA: TGTGCCAGCAGCTTCGGATCTGTGAGCATTCAGTACTTC. This encodes CASSFGSVSIQYF.

CDR3 sequence (DNA): TGTGCCACCAGCAGGGACAGGGACGGGCAGCCCCAGCATTTT. It is translated as CATSRDRDGQPQHF. The V call is TRBV15, the J call TRBJ1-5; 8 bases fit TRBD1. Germline lookup yields CDR1 LNHNV and CDR2 YYDKDF (reference sequence). The CDR3 contains 14 residues. J lost 7 bases, V lost 3 bases, and 5 bases had no gene match.

This rearrangement joins TRBV5-4 to TRBJ1-2; 8 bases align to TRBD1. CDR1 SGHNT and CDR2 YYREEE come from the germline V gene (reference sequence). The V gene end was trimmed by 4 bases and the J gene end by 4 bases; junction bases not matched to a gene: 3. The CDR3 is 13 residues long. The CDR3: CASSTGTGYGYTF. The CDR3 DNA is TGTGCCAGCAGCACAGGGACAGGCTATGGCTACACCTTC.

V gene TRBV15 combines with J gene TRBJ1-1; D gene uncertain. CDR3 length: 14 residues. Between the trimmed V and J ends, which lost 1 base and 0 bases, there was a span of 6 bases. Looked up from germline, CDR1 is LNHNV and CDR2 is YYDKDF (reference sequence). The CDR3 region has the DNA TGTGCCACCAGCAGAGTCAACATGAACACTGAAGCTTTCTTT. It codes for CATSRVNMNTEAFF.

A single count supports this clonotype. The chain employs TRBV12-3 or TRBV12-4 and TRBJ2-6, with D perhaps matching TRBD2 (6 bases). The CDR3 extends over 17 amino acids. V was cut by 5 bases and J by 0 bases, with 14 bases left in between. DNA for the CDR3: TGTGCCAGCAGTCCGGGACTCATTCTCTCTGGGGCCAACGTCCTGACTTTC. This codes for CASSPGLILSGANVLTF.

J is TRBJ1-2 and V is TRBV20-1, with 7 bases matching TRBD1. J lost 7 bases, V lost 3 bases, and 8 bases had no gene match. The CDR3 runs to 13 residues. Looked up from germline, CDR1 is DFQATT and CDR2 is SNEGSKA (reference sequence). This chain's CDR3 is CSARENRGPGYTF. The CDR3 coding sequence is TGCAGTGCTAGGGAGAACAGGGGCCCTGGCTACACCTTC.

The CDR3 region is CASGWRDRTDTQYF. CDR3 DNA sequence: TGTGCCAGCGGTTGGCGGGACCGCACAGATACGCAGTATTTT. The chain is built from TRBV27 and TRBJ2-3, with D possibly matching TRBD2 (6 bases). The length of the CDR3 is 14 residues. V lost 8 bases and J 1 base, leaving 13 bases between the germline ends. Germline V gene data show CDR1 as MNHEY and CDR2 as SMNVEV (reference sequence).